Following are 31 T cell receptor beta chains from one sample sequenced in a study of blood T cell repertoires in COVID-19. Profiling relied on immunoSEQ multiplex PCR, and the TCRdb table lists in-frame clones only, not all of them. The data show a few hundred thousand clones, 85% to 90% seen once. Material for sequencing was peripheral blood. These receptor sequences come from a man aged 18 to 35 with COVID-19, enrolled during active disease.

V gene TRBV7-3 combines with J gene TRBJ2-5; D is possibly TRBD2 (5 bases). V dropped 3 bases and J dropped 3 bases, with 14 bases sitting between them. This CDR3 has 15 residues. Per germline, CDR1 SGHTA and CDR2 FQGTGA. CDR3 residues: CASSLAGGAKETQYF. The CDR3 nucleotides read TGTGCCAGCAGCTTGGCCGGAGGAGCAAAAGAGACCCAGTACTTC.

Turning to this clone: Other nucleotide sequences from this sample produce the same CDR3. The chain uses TRBV5-1 and TRBJ2-3; D is perhaps TRBD1 (5 bases). The germline V gene has CDR1 SGHRS and CDR2 YFSETQ. V was pared by 2 bases and J by 2 bases, with 9 bases between. The CDR3 is made up of 14 amino acids. CDR3 bases: TGCGCCAGCAGCTTAGGACAACCCACAGATACGCAGTATTTT. It translates to CASSLGQPTDTQYF. Looking up the rest from reference TRBV5-1 and TRBJ2-3 gives the full variable domain: KAGVTQTPRYLIKTRGQQVTLSCSPISGHRSVSWYQQTPGQGLQFLFEYFSETQRNKGNFPGRFSGRQFSNSRSEMNVSTLELGDSALYLCASSLGQPTDTQYFGPGTRLTVL.

This chain connects TRBV5-1 to TRBJ1-5, with D perhaps TRBD1 (5 bases). Looked up from germline, CDR1 is SGHRS and CDR2 is YFSETQ. Trimming stripped 7 bases from V and 0 bases from J, with 14 bases between. The CDR3 totals 15 residues. CDR3 DNA sequence: TGCGCCAGCTCCGGGGGGGGAGATAGCAATCAGCCCCAGCATTTT. Translating gives CASSGGGDSNQPQHF.

This clone was observed a handful of times. V usage is TRBV2 and J usage is TRBJ1-2; D is uncertain. This CDR3 region has 13 residues. The V end was cut by 10 bases, the J end by 7 bases, with 19 bases between. Germline values: CDR1 SNHLY, CDR2 FYNNEI. The CDR3 DNA follows: TGTGCCACGGGGAGGGAATTGAGGGCTGGCTACACCTTC. Translated, it gives CATGRELRAGYTF.

The J gene is TRBJ1-2, the V gene TRBV6-1; D is perhaps TRBD1 (6 bases). Germline V lookup: CDR1 MNHNS, CDR2 SASEGT. V was clipped by 0 bases and J by 8 bases, with 13 bases between them. The CDR3 extends over 14 amino acids. The DNA of the CDR3 is TGTGCCAGCAGTGAAGCGGGAACAGGGAACGGCTACACCTTC. It encodes CASSEAGTGNGYTF.

The chain combines TRBV6-5 with TRBJ2-7; 8 bases match TRBD2. V trimming: 6 bases; J trimming: 0 bases; junction bases outside the gene matches: 7. The CDR3 is made up of 15 amino acids. Germline CDR1 and CDR2: MNHEY and SVGAGI. The CDR3 nucleotides read TGTGCCAGCAGACTAATGACTAGCGCCTCCTACGAGCAGTACTTC. This encodes CASRLMTSASYEQYF.

The V gene is TRBV6-5, the J gene TRBJ1-3; D is possibly TRBD1 (5 bases). The germline V gene encodes CDR1 MNHEY and CDR2 SVGAGI. The CDR3 has 15 amino acids. Trimming removed 3 bases from V and 0 bases from J, with 9 bases in between. CDR3 region: CASSYGATSGNTIYF. The CDR3 nucleotides are TGTGCCAGCAGTTATGGGGCGACCTCTGGAAACACCATATATTTT.

This CDR3 reads CASSPELESSNEQFF. CDR3 nucleotides: TGTGCCAGCAGCCCCGAACTAGAATCCAGCAATGAGCAGTTCTTC. The J gene is TRBJ2-1, the V gene TRBV7-8; D is perhaps TRBD2 (5 bases). The CDR3 sequence is 15 residues long. Trimming removed 5 bases at V and 6 bases at J, with 17 bases between. Looked up from germline, CDR1 is SGHVS and CDR2 is FQNEAQ. Based on the CDR3 plus reference TRBV7-8 and TRBJ2-1, the full variable domain is GAGVSQSPRYKVAKRGQDVALRCDPISGHVSLFWYQQALGQGPEFLTYFQNEAQLDKSGLPSDRFFAERPEGSVSTLKIQRTQQEDSAVYLCASSPELESSNEQFFGPGTRLTVL.

In nucleotides, the CDR3 is TGCGCCAGCAGCCAAGATAAGGGGAGACTAGCGGGAGACGAGCAGTACTTC. Protein: CASSQDKGRLAGDEQYF. J is TRBJ2-7 and V is TRBV4-1; 12 positions match TRBD2. In germline, CDR1 is MGHRA, CDR2 YSYEKL. The trim removed 0 bases at V and 5 bases at J, leaving 8 bases unmatched. The CDR3 contains 17 residues.

The chain has TRBV19 and TRBJ2-1; 7 nucleotides match TRBD2. The J segment lost 1 base and the V segment lost 5 bases, leaving 8 bases of the junction unmatched. This CDR3 region has 16 residues. Germline loops: CDR1 LNHDA, CDR2 SQIVND (reference sequence). The CDR3 spells CASSLQGGDSYNEQFF. The CDR3 bases are TGTGCCAGTAGTCTCCAGGGAGGGGATTCCTACAATGAGCAGTTCTTC. Full variable domain (rest looked up from reference TRBV19 and TRBJ2-1): DGGITQSPKYLFRKEGQNVTLSCEQNLNHDAMYWYRQDPGQGLRLIYYSQIVNDFQKGDIAEGYSVSREKKESFPLTVTSAQKNPTAFYLCASSLQGGDSYNEQFFGPGTRLTVL.

V is TRBV6-5 and J is TRBJ2-2; a weak D match, TRBD2 (6 bases). Germline lookup yields CDR1 MNHEY and CDR2 SVGAGI. With 1 base removed from V and 4 bases from J, the gap between germline ends came to 13 bases. The CDR3 covers 16 residues. CDR3 loop: CASSYLGGDLTGELFF. The CDR3 DNA sequence: TGTGCCAGCAGTTACTTGGGCGGGGACCTCACCGGGGAGCTGTTTTTT.

The chain employs TRBV3-1 (or the pseudogene TRBV3-2) and TRBJ1-1; 8 positions agree with TRBD1. The CDR3 has 15 amino acids. V lost 3 bases, J lost 6 bases, and 9 bases stayed unmatched. CDR1 and CDR2 (germline): LGHDT, YNNKEL (reference sequence). The CDR3 nucleotides are TGTGCCAGCAGCCAGGGGGGGACAGGTTCCGCTGAAGCTTTCTTT. Its translation: CASSQGGTGSAEAFF.

V and J are TRBV19 and TRBJ2-2; 8 bases map to TRBD2. The CDR3 runs to 14 residues. Germline lookup yields CDR1 LNHDA and CDR2 SQIVND (reference sequence). V dropped 10 bases and J dropped 7; count of bases not matched to a gene: 11. CDR3 region: CATAGGGGHGELFF. CDR3 coding DNA: TGTGCCACCGCGGGGGGTGGGGGGCACGGGGAGCTGTTTTTT.

The V gene is TRBV11-2, the J gene TRBJ2-5; TRBD2 agrees at 8 bases. CDR1 and CDR2 (germline): SGHAT, FQNNGV. The length of the CDR3 is 15 residues. V trimming: 5 bases; J trimming: 5 bases; junction bases outside the gene matches: 10. CDR3 nucleotide sequence: TGTGCCAGCAGCGGGGGAGCGGGAGTGGGTGAGACCCAGTACTTC. Translated, it gives CASSGGAGVGETQYF.

The V gene is TRBV5-1, the J gene TRBJ2-5; tentative D call: TRBD2 (5 bases). The CDR3 covers 15 residues. Germline loops: CDR1 SGHRS, CDR2 YFSETQ. Deletions cut 8 bases from V and 2 bases from J, with 19 bases between. CDR3 coding DNA: TGCGCCAGTGCCAGAGCGGCGGGTAGACAAGAGACCCAGTACTTC. This encodes CASARAAGRQETQYF.

The chain joins TRBV20-1 to TRBJ1-4; D not resolved. The V and J ends lost 6 bases and 7 bases respectively, with 9 bases between them. This CDR3 spans 11 amino acids. Per germline, CDR1 DFQATT and CDR2 SNEGSKA (reference sequence). Here the CDR3 DNA reads TGCAGTGCCCTCCAGGCTGAAAAACTGTTTTTT. Protein: CSALQAEKLFF.

CDR3 loop: CASGGRNNNEQFF. CDR3 coding DNA: TGTGCCAGCGGCGGGAGAAACAACAATGAGCAGTTCTTC. The V gene is TRBV3-1 (or the pseudogene TRBV3-2), the J gene TRBJ2-1; 7 bases are shared with TRBD2. The germline CDR1 and CDR2 sequences are LGHDT and YNNKEL (reference sequence). V gave up 8 bases and J gave up 5 bases; unmatched junction bases: 6. The CDR3 runs to 13 residues.

The chain carries TRBV11-2 and TRBJ2-5, with D possibly matching TRBD1 (7 bases). The CDR3 contains 14 residues. Per the germline V gene, CDR1 is SGHAT and CDR2 is FQNNGV. Trimming shortened V by 1 base and J by 5 bases, and 11 bases separated the two germline ends. CDR3 region: CASSLGQGGETQYF. CDR3 bases: TGTGCCAGCAGCTTAGGTCAGGGGGGCGAGACCCAGTACTTC.

The chain has TRBV6-5 and TRBJ1-2; a possible D gene is TRBD1 (5 bases). The CDR3 totals 13 residues. Germline V CDR1 and CDR2: MNHEY, SVGAGI. Trimming removed 8 bases from V and 0 bases from J, with 10 bases in between. DNA of the CDR3: TGTGCCAGCGGGGCACTTTCTAACTATGGCTACACCTTC. As protein: CASGALSNYGYTF.

This chain links TRBV29-1 with TRBJ2-1; 8 nucleotides line up with TRBD2. The CDR3 sequence is 14 residues long. V shed 4 bases and J 6 bases; nucleotides not matched to a gene: 8. Germline V gene lookup returns CDR1 SQVTM and CDR2 ANQGSEA. The CDR3 coding sequence is TGCAGCGTTGTTTTTCCGACTAGCGTCAATGAGCAGTTCTTC. It is translated as CSVVFPTSVNEQFF.

This clone occurred once. The chain carries TRBV24-1 and TRBJ2-3; TRBD1 might be the D (7 bases). The CDR3 loop spans 15 amino acids. With 10 bases removed from V and 0 bases from J, the gap between germline ends came to 16 bases. CDR1 and CDR2 (germline): KGHDR, SFDVKD. The CDR3 sequence is CATRRGASSTDTQYF. The CDR3 DNA sequence: TGTGCCACGCGCAGGGGGGCCTCGAGCACAGATACGCAGTATTTT.

V is TRBV19 and J is TRBJ2-1; D might be TRBD1 (6 bases). The CDR3 totals 15 residues. V was pared by 1 base and J by 0 bases, with 7 bases between. The V gene's germline CDR1 is LNHDA and CDR2 SQIVND (reference sequence). CDR3 loop: CASSIAGASYNEQFF. In DNA, the CDR3 is TGTGCCAGTAGTATAGCAGGGGCCTCCTACAATGAGCAGTTCTTC.

The gene calls are TRBV19 and TRBJ1-5; 8 nucleotides line up with TRBD1. The CDR3 is made up of 13 amino acids. Trimming cost V 3 bases and J 5 bases; bases outside gene matches: 0. Germline loops: CDR1 LNHDA, CDR2 SQIVND (reference sequence). This CDR3 reads CASSMDRDQPQHF. The CDR3 nucleotides read TGTGCCAGTAGTATGGACAGGGATCAGCCCCAGCATTTT.

This chain connects TRBV6-5 to TRBJ1-1; D not resolved. V shed 2 bases and J shed 3 bases, with 7 bases lying between them. Germline V CDR1 and CDR2: MNHEY, SVGAGI. This CDR3 is 13 amino acids long. For the CDR3, the DNA is TGTGCCAGCAGTTACGGGCGGGACACTGAAGCTTTCTTT. This sequence encodes CASSYGRDTEAFF.

This chain joins TRBV15 and TRBJ1-5; a possible D gene is TRBD1 (6 bases). This CDR3 has 14 amino acids. Trimming cost V 1 base and J 10 bases, with 14 bases left between them. The germline gives CDR1 LNHNV, CDR2 YYDKDF (reference sequence). Here the CDR3 reads CATSRVPQGRPQHF. In nucleotides, the CDR3 is TGTGCCACCAGCAGAGTTCCACAGGGAAGACCCCAGCATTTT. The whole variable domain, filled in from reference TRBV15 and TRBJ1-5, reads DAMVIQNPRYQVTQFGKPVTLSCSQTLNHNVMYWYQQKSSQAPKLLFHYYDKDFNNEADTPDNFQSRRPNTSFCFLDIRSPGLGDTAMYLCATSRVPQGRPQHFGDGTRLSIL.

J is TRBJ2-5 and V is TRBV11-3; D is perhaps TRBD2 (5 bases). Germline CDR1 is SGHNT and CDR2 is YENEEA. The CDR3 totals 15 residues. The ends were cut back, 1 base at V and 5 bases at J, with 14 bases in the middle. The CDR3 spells CASSLVTADQETQYF. The CDR3 DNA sequence: TGTGCCAGCAGCTTAGTCACAGCGGATCAGGAGACCCAGTACTTC.

CDR3 nucleotides: TGCGCCAGCAGCCATCCGGACAGGGAAGTTGAGCAGTTCTTC. Its translation is CASSHPDREVEQFF. V usage is TRBV4-1 and J usage is TRBJ2-1; 8 bases match TRBD1. The germline V gene encodes CDR1 MGHRA and CDR2 YSYEKL. The CDR3 extends over 14 amino acids. Germline trimming cut 3 bases from V and 9 bases from J; bases unmatched to any gene: 7.

This sequence joins TRBV19 and TRBJ2-2; possibly TRBD2 for D (5 bases). The CDR3 runs to 14 residues. CDR1 LNHDA and CDR2 SQIVND come from the germline V gene (reference sequence). Trimming took off 7 bases at V and 0 bases at J, with 9 bases between the two ends. The CDR3 protein is CASNKRTNTGELFF. Here the CDR3 DNA reads TGTGCCAGTAATAAGCGGACGAACACCGGGGAGCTGTTTTTT. The entire variable domain, with the rest obtained from reference TRBV19 and TRBJ2-2, is as follows: DGGITQSPKYLFRKEGQNVTLSCEQNLNHDAMYWYRQDPGQGLRLIYYSQIVNDFQKGDIAEGYSVSREKKESFPLTVTSAQKNPTAFYLCASNKRTNTGELFFGEGSRLTVL.

This chain connects TRBV12-3 or TRBV12-4 to TRBJ1-2; the match to TRBD1 covers 7 bases. The CDR3 contains 13 residues. Losses at the gene ends were 5 bases for V and 4 bases for J; bases not matched to a gene: 4. The CDR3, as DNA: TGTGCCAGCAGTGGGGGACAGTCCTATGGCTACACCTTC. Encoded protein: CASSGGQSYGYTF.

The chain uses TRBV4-1 and TRBJ2-6, with a tentative D call TRBD1 (5 bases). CDR1 and CDR2 from the germline V gene are MGHRA and YSYEKL. V gave up 2 bases and J gave up 0 bases, with 14 bases separating them. The CDR3 sequence is 18 residues long. The CDR3 reads CASSQYNRTISGANVLTF. The CDR3 DNA reads TGCGCCAGCAGCCAATACAACAGGACGATCTCTGGGGCCAACGTCCTGACTTTC.

The genes are TRBV5-1 and TRBJ2-1; 11 bases match TRBD1. The CDR3 has 15 amino acids. In germline, CDR1 is SGHRS, CDR2 YFSETQ. J was trimmed by 10 bases and V by 4 bases; bases with no gene match: 10. The CDR3 DNA reads as TGCGCCAGCAGCCCGGGACAGGGGGAAGGTCGGGAGCAGTTCTTC. Translating it yields CASSPGQGEGREQFF.